These T cell receptor beta chains were read from a single sample in a study of blood T cell repertoires in COVID-19. Libraries were prepared by immunoSEQ multiplex PCR; TCRdb keeps only in-frame clonotypes and omits some of them. The repertoire holds about 130,000 clones, with more than 75% as singletons. The specimen was peripheral blood. These receptor sequences come from a man aged 45 to 65 with active COVID-19. The CDR3 runs from the conserved cysteine through the conserved F or W. D genes are given only for firm matches. Part of the rows lack a size; the others show once, few, many or a class for expanded clones.

abundance: -
v_gene: TRBV5-1
j_gene: TRBJ2-1
d_gene: TRBD2
CDR3aa: CASSLAIAGGLDEQFF
CDR3nt: TGCGCCAGCAGCTTGGCGATAGCGGGGGGGCTCGATGAGCAGTTCTTC

abundance: -
v_gene: TRBV5-4
j_gene: TRBJ2-1
d_gene: TRBD2
CDR3aa: CASSLLVRATTSGYNEQFF
CDR3nt: TGTGCCAGCAGCTTGTTAGTCAGGGCAACGACTAGCGGCTACAATGAGCAGTTCTTC

abundance: -
v_gene: TRBV7-3
j_gene: TRBJ2-3
d_gene: -
CDR3aa: CASSPYYTDTQYF
CDR3nt: TGTGCCAGCAGCCCCTACTACACAGATACGCAGTATTTT

abundance: -
v_gene: TRBV6-5
j_gene: TRBJ2-7
d_gene: TRBD2
CDR3aa: CASSLGGLGEQYF
CDR3nt: TGTGCCAGCAGTTTGGGAGGGCTGGGCGAGCAGTACTTC

abundance: -
v_gene: TRBV7-6
j_gene: TRBJ2-2
d_gene: -
CDR3aa: CASSSQGNTGELFF
CDR3nt: TGTGCCAGCAGCTCCCAGGGGAACACCGGGGAGCTGTTTTTT

abundance: -
v_gene: TRBV20-1
j_gene: TRBJ2-3
d_gene: TRBD1
CDR3aa: CSASGSGTGLPPDTQYF
CDR3nt: TGCAGTGCTAGTGGCTCCGGGACAGGTCTTCCCCCAGATACGCAGTATTTT

abundance: -
v_gene: TRBV18
j_gene: TRBJ2-7
d_gene: TRBD1
CDR3aa: CASSPGTGLGQYF
CDR3nt: TGTGCCAGCTCACCTGGGACAGGGTTGGGGCAGTACTTC

abundance: -
v_gene: TRBV4-1
j_gene: TRBJ1-4
d_gene: -
CDR3aa: CASSPRHGMGEKLFF
CDR3nt: TGCGCCAGCAGCCCACGTCACGGGATGGGAGAAAAACTGTTTTTT

abundance: once
v_gene: TRBV30
j_gene: TRBJ2-5
d_gene: TRBD2
CDR3aa: CAWSVQESGRGRETQYF
CDR3nt: TGTGCCTGGAGTGTACAAGAAAGCGGGAGGGGCAGGGAGACCCAGTACTTC

abundance: -
v_gene: TRBV5-1
j_gene: TRBJ2-1
d_gene: TRBD1
CDR3aa: CASSEGQGASYNEQFF
CDR3nt: TGCGCCAGCAGCGAAGGACAGGGAGCGTCCTACAATGAGCAGTTCTTC

abundance: -
v_gene: TRBV18
j_gene: TRBJ1-1
d_gene: -
CDR3aa: CASSANRDSGGNTEAFF
CDR3nt: TGTGCCAGCTCAGCGAACCGGGACTCGGGGGGGAACACTGAAGCTTTCTTT

abundance: once
v_gene: TRBV9
j_gene: TRBJ1-2
d_gene: -
CDR3aa: CASSEGSGTIYGYTF
CDR3nt: TGTGCCAGCAGCGAGGGATCCGGGACAATCTATGGCTACACCTTC